This entry lists 9 T cell receptor beta chains sequenced from one sample in a study of blood T cells in healthy people across ages. The second PCR ran about 6 to 12 cycles with a sample-barcoded 5' primer and J-beta primers. TCRdb analysed the 5' RACE reads with MiXCR anew, one entry per CDR3 protein. The table records about 1.5 million distinct CDR3 sequences, around two fifths of them present only once. Input material: blood. These receptors came from a woman aged 18-30 years in good health.

J is TRBJ2-3 and V is TRBV4-2, with TRBD2 matching over 9 bases. The CDR3 consists of 19 residues. V shed 0 bases and J 0 bases; nucleotides not matched to a gene: 10. CDR1 is LGHNA, CDR2 YNFKEQ, per germline. For the CDR3, the DNA is TGTGCCAGCAGCCAAGAAATCGGCGGGAGGGCCCCCAGCACAGATACGCAGTATTTT. Translated: CASSQEIGGRAPSTDTQYF.

There are a few counts of this clonotype. The CDR3 nucleotides read TGTGCCAGCAGTGAACTGACAGGGCAAGAGACCCAGTACTTC. The encoded protein is CASSELTGQETQYF. This chain joins TRBV6-1 and TRBJ2-5; TRBD1 agrees at 7 bases. Germline trimming cut 2 bases from V and 2 bases from J; bases unmatched to any gene: 2. Looked up from germline, CDR1 is MNHNS and CDR2 is SASEGT. This CDR3 contains 14 residues.

This clonotype was seen more than once but under ten times. The CDR3 sequence is CSARDPPRGLAVTDTQYF. CDR3 bases: TGCAGTGCTAGAGATCCCCCTCGTGGACTAGCGGTGACAGATACGCAGTATTTT. The chain carries TRBV20-1 and TRBJ2-3, with 10 bases identical to TRBD2. This CDR3 contains 18 residues. Trimming cost V 0 bases and J 3 bases; bases outside gene matches: 12. CDR1 DFQATT and CDR2 SNEGSKA come from the germline V gene (reference sequence).

A few counts support this clonotype. The rearrangement links TRBV7-9 to TRBJ1-1, with D uncertain. Germline V gene data show CDR1 as SEHNR and CDR2 as FQNEAQ (reference sequence). The CDR3 is made up of 15 amino acids. V lost 1 base and J lost 0, with 9 bases in between. The CDR3 coding sequence is TGTGCCAGCAGCTTAGACTTGACGGTGAACACTGAAGCTTTCTTT. Residues: CASSLDLTVNTEAFF.

The chain is built from TRBV2 and TRBJ1-4; D uncertain. The CDR3 consists of 14 residues. With 6 bases removed from V and 6 bases from J, the gap between germline ends came to 14 bases. Per the germline V gene, CDR1 is SNHLY and CDR2 is FYNNEI. CDR3 region: CASRRKEGDEKLFF. The CDR3 DNA is TGTGCCAGCAGAAGGAAGGAGGGTGATGAAAAACTGTTTTTT.

This clonotype was counted only a few times. This chain links TRBV2 with TRBJ1-5; 7 positions match TRBD1. The CDR3 loop spans 13 amino acids. The V gene's germline CDR1 is SNHLY and CDR2 FYNNEI. V dropped 6 bases and J dropped 6; count of bases not matched to a gene: 5. This CDR3 is CASSDRDGQPQHF. The CDR3 coding sequence is TGTGCCAGCAGCGACAGGGACGGTCAGCCCCAGCATTTT.

This chain links TRBV20-1 with TRBJ2-7; D is uncertain. CDR1 and CDR2 (germline): DFQATT, SNEGSKA (reference sequence). Between the trimmed V and J ends, which lost 1 base and 5 bases, there was a span of 9 bases. There are 12 residues in the CDR3. The CDR3: CSARVNWDEQYF. In nucleotides, the CDR3 is TGCAGTGCTAGAGTTAACTGGGACGAGCAGTACTTC.

The genes are TRBV12-3 or TRBV12-4 and TRBJ2-1; 14 bases match TRBD2. The CDR3 sequence is 15 residues long. The ends lost 6 bases at V and 12 bases at J; junction bases unmatched: 10. CDR3 sequence: CASSFGTSGRKGQFF. In DNA form, the CDR3 reads TGTGCCAGCAGCTTCGGGACTAGCGGGAGAAAGGGGCAGTTCTTC.

Only a few counts were recorded for this clonotype. This chain joins TRBV27 and TRBJ1-1; D is perhaps TRBD1 (5 bases). Trimming removed 6 bases from V and 5 bases from J, with 13 bases in between. CDR1 and CDR2 from the germline V gene are MNHEY and SMNVEV (reference sequence). The CDR3 totals 13 residues. The CDR3 here is CASSIDSSTEAFF. In DNA, the CDR3 is TGTGCCAGCAGCATCGACAGTTCTACTGAAGCTTTCTTT.